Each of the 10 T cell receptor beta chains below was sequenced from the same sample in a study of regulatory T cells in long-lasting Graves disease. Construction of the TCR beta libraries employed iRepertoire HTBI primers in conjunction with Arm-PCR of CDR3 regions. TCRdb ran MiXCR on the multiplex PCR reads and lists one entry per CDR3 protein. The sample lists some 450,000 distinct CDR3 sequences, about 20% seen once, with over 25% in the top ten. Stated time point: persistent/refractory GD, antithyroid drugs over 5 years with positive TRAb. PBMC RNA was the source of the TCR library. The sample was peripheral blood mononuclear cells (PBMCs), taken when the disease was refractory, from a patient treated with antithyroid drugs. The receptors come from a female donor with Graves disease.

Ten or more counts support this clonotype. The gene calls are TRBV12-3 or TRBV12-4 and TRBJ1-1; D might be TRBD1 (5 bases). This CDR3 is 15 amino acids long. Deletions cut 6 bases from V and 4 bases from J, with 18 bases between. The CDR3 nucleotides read TGTGCCAGCAGACCCCCGGACGGGGGTGCCACTGAAGCTTTCTTT. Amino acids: CASRPPDGGATEAFF.

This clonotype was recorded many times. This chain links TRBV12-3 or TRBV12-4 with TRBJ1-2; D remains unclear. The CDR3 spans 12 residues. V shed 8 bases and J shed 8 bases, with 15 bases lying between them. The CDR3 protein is CASAPVPEGYTF. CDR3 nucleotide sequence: TGTGCCAGCGCCCCGGTCCCTGAGGGCTACACCTTC.

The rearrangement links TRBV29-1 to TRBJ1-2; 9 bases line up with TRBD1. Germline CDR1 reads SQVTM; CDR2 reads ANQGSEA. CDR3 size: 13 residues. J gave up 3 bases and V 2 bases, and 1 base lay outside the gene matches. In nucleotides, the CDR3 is TGCAGCGTTGAAACAGGGGGCGACTATGGCTACACCTTC. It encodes CSVETGGDYGYTF.

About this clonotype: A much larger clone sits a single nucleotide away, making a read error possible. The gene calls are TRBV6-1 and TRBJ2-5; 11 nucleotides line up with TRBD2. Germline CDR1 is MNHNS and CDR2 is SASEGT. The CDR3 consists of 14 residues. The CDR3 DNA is TGTGCCAGCCAGGGACTAGCGGACCAAGAGGCCCAGTACTTC. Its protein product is CASQGLADQEAQYF.

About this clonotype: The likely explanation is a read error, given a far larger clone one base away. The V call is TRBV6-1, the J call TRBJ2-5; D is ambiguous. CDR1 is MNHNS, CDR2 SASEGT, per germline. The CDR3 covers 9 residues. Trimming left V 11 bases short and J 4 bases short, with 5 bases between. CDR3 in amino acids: CAGGETQYF. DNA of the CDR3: TGTGCCGGCGGAGAGACCCAGTACTTC.

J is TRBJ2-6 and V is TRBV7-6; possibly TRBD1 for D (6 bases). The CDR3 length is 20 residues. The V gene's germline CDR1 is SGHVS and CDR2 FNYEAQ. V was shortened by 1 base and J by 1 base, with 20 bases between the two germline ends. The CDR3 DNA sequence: TGTGCCAGCAGCTTAGGCATTGGTGGGACAACGATATCTGGGGCCAACGTCCTGACTTTC. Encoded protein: CASSLGIGGTTISGANVLTF.

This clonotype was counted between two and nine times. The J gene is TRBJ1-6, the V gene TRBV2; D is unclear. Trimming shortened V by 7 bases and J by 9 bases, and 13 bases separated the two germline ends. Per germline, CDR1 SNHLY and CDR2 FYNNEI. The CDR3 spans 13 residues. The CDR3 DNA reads TGTGCCAGCATGAGGGCAGTTAGTTCACCCCTCCACTTT. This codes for CASMRAVSSPLHF.

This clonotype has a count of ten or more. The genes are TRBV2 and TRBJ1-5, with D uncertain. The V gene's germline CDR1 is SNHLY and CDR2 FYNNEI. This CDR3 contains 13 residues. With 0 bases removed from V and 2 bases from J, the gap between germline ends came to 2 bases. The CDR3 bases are TGTGCCAGCAGTGAAGCGGGCAATCAGCCCCAGCATTTT. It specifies CASSEAGNQPQHF.

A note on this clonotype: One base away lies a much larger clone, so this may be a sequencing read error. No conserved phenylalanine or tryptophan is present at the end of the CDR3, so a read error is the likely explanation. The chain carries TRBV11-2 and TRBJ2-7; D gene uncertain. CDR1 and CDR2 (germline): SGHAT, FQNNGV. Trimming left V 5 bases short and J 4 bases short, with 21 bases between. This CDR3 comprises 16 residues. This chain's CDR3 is CASSPPGLSGGYEQYS. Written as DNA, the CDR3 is TGTGCCAGCAGCCCACCTGGGTTATCGGGCGGATACGAGCAGTACTCC.

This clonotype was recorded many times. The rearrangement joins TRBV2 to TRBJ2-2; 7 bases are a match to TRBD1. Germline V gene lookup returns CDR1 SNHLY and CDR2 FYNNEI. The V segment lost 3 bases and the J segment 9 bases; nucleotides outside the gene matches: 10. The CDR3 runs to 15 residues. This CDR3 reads CASSERQGGGRELFF. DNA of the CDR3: TGTGCCAGCAGTGAGAGACAGGGTGGGGGCCGGGAGCTGTTTTTT.